This T cell receptor (beta chain) stems from a study of T cell changes during pregnancy in multiple sclerosis. This CDR3 spans 18 amino acids. With V trimmed by 5 bases and J by 4 bases, 13 bases remained unmatched. CDR1 and CDR2 (germline): SGHAT, FQDESV (reference sequence). Data came from immunoSEQ multiplex PCR; TCRdb stores just in-frame clones and leaves some out. The table has roughly 40,000 clones, about 91% seen once; the top ten hold over 1.5%. The sequence was collected from a female donor in good health, enrolled as a control in a pregnancy study. The chain couples TRBV11-1 to TRBJ2-1, with 11 bases that match TRBD2. The sample here was CD4+ T cells from peripheral blood mononuclear cells, taken after pregnancy. The CDR3 spells CASSLFSGGARIYNEQFF. The DNA of the CDR3 is TGTGCCAGCAGCCTTTTTAGCGGGGGGGCCCGAATATACAATGAGCAGTTCTTC.